The clone carrying this TCR beta chain was counted a few times. Generated by immunoSEQ multiplex PCR, the TCRdb table keeps only in-frame clones and is missing some. The data show some 60,000 clones, roughly three quarters seen once. This sample is drawn from a study of blood T cell repertoires in COVID-19. The wider study: Donors in the United States, Italy and Spain gave samples during acute or convalescent COVID-19.

CDR1 and CDR2 from the germline V gene are MGHRA and YSYEKL. Trimming pared 2 bases from V and 5 bases from J, leaving 10 bases between. The CDR3 loop spans 15 amino acids. The chain carries TRBV4-1 and TRBJ1-6; D unclear. The TCR sequence derives from a human donor in a cohort sampled during active COVID-19. Sample: peripheral blood. The CDR3 DNA reads as TGCGCCAGCAGCCAATGGTCGAGCAATAATTCACCCCTCCACTTT. Protein: CASSQWSSNNSPLHF.